What follows are 20 T cell receptor beta chains derived from one specimen sequenced in a study of blood T cell repertoires in COVID-19. Method: immunoSEQ multiplex PCR; TCRdb's copy keeps in-frame clones and lacks some. Counted here are around 100,000 clones, more than 75% occurring once; the ten biggest clones make up less than 3.5%. Sequenced: peripheral blood. The origin of the receptors is a man in his forties or fifties with acute or convalescent COVID-19.

This chain joins TRBV7-2 and TRBJ2-4; 12 bases map to TRBD2. CDR1 is SGHTA and CDR2 is FQGNSA in the germline V gene. V shed 2 bases and J 6 bases; nucleotides not matched to a gene: 2. This CDR3 has 15 amino acids. The CDR3 bases are TGTGCCAGCAGCTTAACTAGCGGGGGGCTAAACATTCAGTACTTC. Encoded protein: CASSLTSGGLNIQYF.

This clone was detected once. The chain links TRBV5-6 to TRBJ2-7; the D is unclear. This CDR3 has 13 amino acids. The germline V gene encodes CDR1 SGHDT and CDR2 YYEEEE. Trimming pared 0 bases from V and 3 bases from J, leaving 7 bases between. The CDR3 sequence is CASSLAQNYEQYF. In DNA, the CDR3 is TGTGCCAGCAGCTTGGCACAGAACTACGAGCAGTACTTC.

This chain links TRBV6-5 with TRBJ1-6; 7 nucleotides line up with TRBD1. The germline V gene encodes CDR1 MNHEY and CDR2 SVGAGI. This CDR3 has 13 amino acids. The CDR3 loop reads CATTVGQNSPLHF. Written as DNA, the CDR3 is TGTGCTACTACGGTGGGACAGAATTCACCCCTCCACTTT.

The chain recombines TRBV2 with TRBJ1-2, with D possibly being TRBD1 (5 bases). Trimming took 6 bases from V and 4 from J, leaving 9 bases between them. Germline V gene data show CDR1 as SNHLY and CDR2 as FYNNEI. CDR3 size: 12 residues. CDR3 loop: CASRDTLYGYTF. DNA of the CDR3: TGTGCCAGCAGGGACACCCTCTATGGCTACACCTTC.

The CDR3 DNA reads as TGTGCCAGCAGCACAGGACTAGCGGACAATGAGCAGTTCTTC. Protein: CASSTGLADNEQFF. The chain combines TRBV5-4 with TRBJ2-1; 10 bases are shared with TRBD2. V trimming: 4 bases; J trimming: 5 bases; junction bases outside the gene matches: 3. The germline gives CDR1 SGHNT, CDR2 YYREEE (reference sequence). The CDR3 extends over 14 amino acids.

In regard to this clone: Other DNA sequences in the same sample also yield this CDR3. The gene calls are TRBV9 and TRBJ2-7; no definite D call. V was pared by 0 bases and J by 3 bases, with 7 bases between. The CDR3 loop spans 13 amino acids. Germline-derived CDR1 and CDR2 are SGDLS and YYNGEE. The CDR3 sequence is CASSVGDSYEQYF. The CDR3, as DNA: TGTGCCAGCAGCGTAGGTGATAGCTACGAGCAGTACTTC.

This clone has only one observation. The chain has TRBV21-1 and TRBJ2-1; the table's D call of TRBD2 was not tested on the DNA. TRBV21-1 is given as a pseudogene. The CDR3 consists of 15 residues. The CDR3 nucleotides are TGTGCCAGCAGCTTCCAGCGGGGGGCTTACAATGAGCAGTTCTTC. Translating it yields CASSFQRGAYNEQFF.

The rearrangement joins TRBV20-1 to TRBJ2-1, with TRBD2 matching 10 bases. The junction had 2 bases not matched to a gene; V was cut back by 3 bases and J by 3 bases. The CDR3 has 14 amino acids. Germline lookup yields CDR1 DFQATT and CDR2 SNEGSKA (reference sequence). CDR3 coding DNA: TGCAGTGCTAGTATAGCGGGGGGCTACAATGAGCAGTTCTTC. Amino acids: CSASIAGGYNEQFF.

The J gene is TRBJ1-4, the V gene TRBV24-1; tentative D call: TRBD1 (5 bases). CDR1 and CDR2 from the germline V gene are KGHDR and SFDVKD. This CDR3 is 12 amino acids long. CDR3 loop: CAWGGPNEKLFF. The DNA for the CDR3 is TGTGCTTGGGGGGGTCCTAATGAAAAACTGTTTTTT.

V and J are TRBV7-2 and TRBJ1-2; the D is unclear. The CDR3 loop spans 13 amino acids. V was clipped by 1 base and J by 8 bases, with 11 bases between them. Germline lookup yields CDR1 SGHTA and CDR2 FQGNSA. CDR3 sequence (DNA): TGTGCCAGCAGCTTAGGAAGAGTGGAGGGCTACACCTTC. Its protein is CASSLGRVEGYTF.

The chain links TRBV27 to TRBJ2-5; 11 bases agree with TRBD2. The junction had 3 bases not matched to a gene; V was cut back by 3 bases and J by 3 bases. The CDR3 runs to 15 residues. Germline assignment: CDR1 MNHEY and CDR2 SMNVEV (reference sequence). In nucleotides, the CDR3 is TGTGCCAGCAGTTTCTCGACTAGCGGGGAAGAGACCCAGTACTTC. It encodes CASSFSTSGEETQYF.

The chain couples TRBV7-6 to TRBJ2-5; the D gene is possibly TRBD2 (7 bases). The germline gives CDR1 SGHVS, CDR2 FNYEAQ. This CDR3 comprises 16 residues. With 1 base removed from V and 1 base from J, the gap between germline ends came to 13 bases. Written as DNA, the CDR3 is TGTGCCAGCAGCTTAGTGGGGGGGGCTATCCAAGAGACCCAGTACTTC. Translation: CASSLVGGAIQETQYF.

The V call is TRBV19, the J call TRBJ1-1, with a weak D call TRBD1 (6 bases). The CDR3 is 16 amino acids. Germline V gene sequence: CDR1 LNHDA, CDR2 SQIVND (reference sequence). Trimming stripped 2 bases from V and 4 bases from J, with 17 bases between. The CDR3 sequence: CASSIRGSGSGTEAFF. Here the CDR3 DNA reads TGTGCCAGTAGTATAAGGGGGAGTGGGAGCGGCACTGAAGCTTTCTTT.

J is TRBJ2-7 and V is TRBV2; D gene uncertain. The CDR3 consists of 12 residues. Germline CDR1 SNHLY, CDR2 FYNNEI. V was clipped by 6 bases and J by 6 bases, with 12 bases between them. The CDR3 DNA reads TGTGCCAGCAGCGCCTTAGCTTCCGAGCAGTACTTC. This codes for CASSALASEQYF.

The chain joins TRBV3-1 (or the pseudogene TRBV3-2) to TRBJ2-1; 8 positions match TRBD2. The CDR3 consists of 16 residues. CDR1 and CDR2 from the germline V gene are LGHDT and YNNKEL (reference sequence). The J segment lost 3 bases and the V segment lost 4 bases, leaving 8 bases of the junction unmatched. Written as DNA, the CDR3 is TGTGCCAGCAGCCCCCACGGTGCGGGGGGCTACAATGAGCAGTTCTTC. Protein product: CASSPHGAGGYNEQFF.

This clone was seen only once. This chain uses TRBV18 with TRBJ1-1, with D unclear. This CDR3 has 17 residues. V lost 0 bases and J 0 bases, leaving 14 bases between the germline ends. Germline-derived CDR1 and CDR2 are KGHSH and LQKENI. CDR3 sequence reads: CASSPPLAVNMNTEAFF. Written as DNA, the CDR3 is TGTGCCAGCTCACCACCTTTGGCAGTAAATATGAACACTGAAGCTTTCTTT.

The chain has TRBV5-1 and TRBJ1-6, with D maybe TRBD1 (6 bases). Deletions cut 2 bases from V and 10 bases from J, with 13 bases between. Looked up from germline, CDR1 is SGHRS and CDR2 is YFSETQ. There are 14 residues in the CDR3. The CDR3 protein is CASSFDRQPSPLHF. CDR3 bases: TGCGCCAGCAGCTTTGACAGGCAACCATCACCCCTCCACTTT.

The chain is built from TRBV30 and TRBJ2-1; TRBD2 aligns across 7 bases. CDR1 and CDR2 from the germline V gene are GTSNPN and SVGIG (reference sequence). This CDR3 spans 12 amino acids. V lost 3 bases to trimming and J lost 9 bases; unmatched junction nucleotides: 5. In nucleotides, the CDR3 is TGTGCCTGGAGCCCTTCGGGGGGTGAGCAGTTCTTC. This encodes CAWSPSGGEQFF.

J is TRBJ1-2 and V is TRBV12-3 or TRBV12-4; D is uncertain. V was shortened by 8 bases and J by 4 bases, with 11 bases between the two germline ends. The CDR3 runs 12 residues. CDR3: CASRGVGYGYTF. CDR3 in DNA: TGTGCCAGCCGCGGGGTTGGCTATGGCTACACCTTC.

The chain is built from TRBV24-1 and TRBJ1-5, with D maybe TRBD1 (5 bases). V was trimmed by 3 bases and J by 1 base, leaving 12 bases between them. The CDR3 consists of 16 residues. Germline V gives CDR1 KGHDR, CDR2 SFDVKD. The CDR3 nucleotides are TGTGCCACCAGTGATGGGGGACTCCACAGCAATCAGCCCCAGCATTTT. This translates into CATSDGGLHSNQPQHF.